The entry below gives a single TCR beta chain sequence along with its context. The data originate from a study of shared clonotypes between healthy human individuals. Some 30,000 T cell genomes (roughly 190 ng DNA) went into each sorted-subset replicate. TCRdb's table, derived via immunoSEQ multiplex PCR, lists solely in-frame clones and lacks some. Of about 600,000 clones detected, roughly 97% appear once; the ten largest clones hold 0.057%. From germline, CDR1 is SNHLY and CDR2 FYNNEI. The CDR3 sequence is 11 residues long. Deletions cut 6 bases from V and 4 bases from J, with 6 bases between. Donors, without exception, were Caucasian adults residing in Nashville, Tennessee.

This sequence was found in a woman aged 25 to 39 in good health. The sequenced material came from naive CD4+ T cells sorted from blood. Documented subset: CD45RA+ positively selected. The chain recombines TRBV2 with TRBJ1-1; D might be TRBD1 (6 bases). The CDR3 nucleotides read TGTGCCAGCAGAGGGGGCACTGAAGCTTTCTTT. This codes for CASRGGTEAFF.